Each of the 28 T cell receptor beta chains below was sequenced from the same sample in a study of beta chain features in type 1 diabetes. All of the isolated RNA was reverse transcribed, so expressed TCRB transcripts were sequenced. TCRdb keeps only in-frame clones here, not all; method: immunoSEQ multiplex PCR. The table has about 150,000 clones, about 10% seen once. The sequenced sample was central memory CD4+ T cells from blood. Source of these receptors: a man between 18 and 35 years old in good health.

The rearrangement uses TRBV7-2 and TRBJ1-5; 8 bases match TRBD1. The germline gives CDR1 SGHTA, CDR2 FQGNSA. Trimming at V came to 3 bases and at J to 6 bases, leaving 4 bases not matched to a gene. The CDR3 loop spans 14 amino acids. The CDR3: CASSFDRGTQPQHF. CDR3 coding DNA: TGTGCCAGCAGCTTCGACAGGGGCACTCAGCCCCAGCATTTT.

The gene calls are TRBV2 and TRBJ1-1; TRBD1 aligns across 11 bases. V gave up 8 bases and J gave up 5 bases; unmatched junction bases: 7. Germline V lookup: CDR1 SNHLY, CDR2 FYNNEI. The CDR3 loop spans 14 amino acids. The CDR3 bases are TGTGCCAGCGATGGGACAGGGGGAAGAACTGAAGCTTTCTTT. Protein: CASDGTGGRTEAFF.

The chain employs TRBV30 and TRBJ2-1; 10 bases fit TRBD2. With V trimmed by 3 bases and J by 2 bases, 1 base remained unmatched. Per the germline V gene, CDR1 is GTSNPN and CDR2 is SVGIG (reference sequence). The CDR3 spans 14 residues. The CDR3 loop reads CAWRSGGAYNEQFF. CDR3 bases: TGTGCCTGGAGGAGCGGGGGGGCCTACAATGAGCAGTTCTTC.

This clone occurred a few times. J is TRBJ2-7 and V is TRBV30, with TRBD1 as a possible D gene (6 bases). CDR1 and CDR2 from the germline V gene are GTSNPN and SVGIG (reference sequence). V was trimmed by 1 base and J by 6 bases, leaving 10 bases between them. The CDR3 sequence is 12 residues long. CDR3 DNA: TGTGCCTGGAGTGCACAGGGCGTCGAGCAGTACTTC. Translated: CAWSAQGVEQYF.

This chain joins TRBV29-1 and TRBJ2-1; 16 nucleotides line up with TRBD2. V lost 6 bases, J lost 9 bases, and 14 bases stayed unmatched. Germline values: CDR1 SQVTM, CDR2 ANQGSEA. The CDR3 contains 17 residues. The CDR3 region is CSVASGTSGGAGSEQFF. The CDR3 DNA reads TGCAGCGTGGCCTCCGGGACTAGCGGGGGGGCAGGGAGTGAGCAGTTCTTC.

This clone turned up a few times. The gene calls are TRBV11-2 and TRBJ1-2; D unclear. V dropped 5 bases and J dropped 5 bases, with 9 bases sitting between them. Germline-derived CDR1 and CDR2 are SGHAT and FQNNGV. CDR3 length: 12 residues. The CDR3 here is CASSVYEYGYTF. For the CDR3, the DNA is TGTGCCAGCAGCGTATACGAGTATGGCTACACCTTC. The whole variable domain, remainder taken from reference TRBV11-2 and TRBJ1-2, is EAGVAQSPRYKIIEKRQSVAFWCNPISGHATLYWYQQILGQGPKLLIQFQNNGVVDDSQLPKDRFSAERLKGVDSTLKIQPAKLEDSAVYLCASSVYEYGYTFGSGTRLTVV.

This chain joins TRBV7-7 and TRBJ2-2, with TRBD1 identical over 10 bases. The CDR3 consists of 16 residues. The V and J ends lost 5 bases and 5 bases, in that order; junction bases with no gene match: 8. Per the germline V gene, CDR1 is SSHAT and CDR2 is FNYEAQ (reference sequence). Written as DNA, the CDR3 is TGTGCCAGCAGCCACGACAGGGGGCGAGGTACCGGGGAGCTGTTTTTT. Protein: CASSHDRGRGTGELFF.

This clone came up a few times. CDR3 sequence: CASKISGVKYF. CDR3 DNA sequence: TGTGCCAGCAAGATTAGCGGGGTCAAGTATTTT. The chain has TRBV7-9 and TRBJ2-3; the match to TRBD2 covers 8 bases. The CDR3 has 11 amino acids. Germline V gives CDR1 SEHNR, CDR2 FQNEAQ (reference sequence). J lost 13 bases, V lost 7 bases, and 7 bases had no gene match.

This clone was observed a few times. The chain links TRBV29-1 to TRBJ2-3; no definite D call. Germline V lookup: CDR1 SQVTM, CDR2 ANQGSEA. The CDR3 spans 12 residues. V was pared by 6 bases and J by 3 bases, with 10 bases between. The CDR3 loop is CSVLPQTDTQYF. The CDR3 bases are TGCAGCGTCTTACCCCAGACAGATACGCAGTATTTT.

This clone was observed many times. J is TRBJ2-2 and V is TRBV29-1; 9 bases agree with TRBD2. The CDR3 is made up of 15 amino acids. Trimming cost V 5 bases and J 1 base; bases outside gene matches: 5. CDR1 is SQVTM and CDR2 is ANQGSEA in the germline V gene. CDR3 protein: CSVQLTSGNTGELFF. As DNA, the CDR3 is TGCAGCGTTCAATTGACTAGCGGGAACACCGGGGAGCTGTTTTTT.

The chain recombines TRBV4-3 with TRBJ1-2; 8 bases are a match to TRBD1. This CDR3 comprises 17 residues. Trimming at V came to 1 base and at J to 1 base, leaving 8 bases not matched to a gene. Germline CDR1 is LGHNA and CDR2 is YSLEER. The CDR3 region has the DNA TGCGCCAGCAGCCAAGGAGCAGGACAGGGCGGTAACTATGGCTACACCTTC. Translation: CASSQGAGQGGNYGYTF.

This clone came up a few times. This rearrangement joins TRBV10-3 to TRBJ1-3; D call uncertain. Germline lookup yields CDR1 ENHRY and CDR2 SYGVKD. V dropped 1 base and J dropped 4 bases, with 11 bases sitting between them. The CDR3 is 15 amino acids. The CDR3 DNA reads as TGTGCCATCAGTGAGTACCAAAACTCCGGAAACACCATATATTTT. Protein: CAISEYQNSGNTIYF.

The chain has TRBV6-5 and TRBJ2-3; 9 nucleotides align to TRBD2. CDR3 size: 15 residues. Unmatched junction bases numbered 11, after V lost 7 bases and J lost 6 bases. Germline V gene data show CDR1 as MNHEY and CDR2 as SVGAGI. CDR3 loop: CASTQTRGGADTQYF. The DNA for the CDR3 is TGTGCCAGCACCCAGACGCGGGGGGGCGCGGATACGCAGTATTTT.

J is TRBJ1-2 and V is TRBV30, with unresolved D. The CDR3 runs to 13 residues. Trimming took 0 bases from V and 4 from J, leaving 9 bases between them. The V gene's germline CDR1 is GTSNPN and CDR2 SVGIG (reference sequence). This CDR3 reads CAWSVEGFYGYTF. Here the CDR3 DNA reads TGTGCCTGGAGTGTTGAGGGATTCTATGGCTACACCTTC.

This clone was counted between two and nine times. The chain joins TRBV10-1 to TRBJ2-5; 8 nucleotides line up with TRBD2. Germline lookup yields CDR1 WNHNN and CDR2 SYGVQD (reference sequence). This CDR3 contains 17 residues. V was clipped by 0 bases and J by 5 bases; unmatched bases: 11. The CDR3 sequence is CASSESGSGNFRETQYF. The CDR3 nucleotides are TGCGCCAGCAGTGAGTCCGGTAGCGGGAACTTTAGGGAGACCCAGTACTTC.

This clone has at least ten counts. V usage is TRBV29-1 and J usage is TRBJ2-5; D might be TRBD1 (6 bases). The CDR3 spans 14 residues. Trimming pared 4 bases from V and 2 bases from J, leaving 14 bases between. From germline, CDR1 is SQVTM and CDR2 ANQGSEA. The CDR3 region is CSVGRSGQQETQYF. The CDR3 bases are TGCAGCGTTGGAAGGTCCGGACAGCAAGAGACCCAGTACTTC.

This clone was seen many times. The CDR3 sequence is CASSPRTGGTGELFF. CDR3 DNA: TGCGCCAGCAGCCCTCGGACAGGGGGCACCGGGGAGCTGTTTTTT. V usage is TRBV5-1 and J usage is TRBJ2-2; 10 bases agree with TRBD1. CDR3 length: 15 amino acids. Germline V gene data show CDR1 as SGHRS and CDR2 as YFSETQ. V lost 4 bases and J lost 4; bases outside the gene matches: 4.

The J gene is TRBJ1-2, the V gene TRBV28; a possible D gene is TRBD1 (6 bases). The CDR3 is 16 amino acids. V was clipped by 3 bases and J by 5 bases, with 19 bases between them. The germline V gene has CDR1 MDHEN and CDR2 SYDVKM. CDR3 amino acids: CASSLVGGQGRYGYTF. CDR3 coding DNA: TGTGCCAGCAGTTTGGTTGGGGGCCAGGGGAGATATGGCTACACCTTC.

The chain combines TRBV4-2 with TRBJ2-7; maybe TRBD1 (7 bases). Germline V lookup: CDR1 LGHNA, CDR2 YNFKEQ. V was shortened by 5 bases and J by 3 bases, with 17 bases between the two germline ends. The CDR3 totals 15 residues. The CDR3 bases are TGTGCCAGCAGCTTGGATGCAGGGGGACTCTACGAGCAGTACTTC. Translation: CASSLDAGGLYEQYF.

The chain recombines TRBV18 with TRBJ1-6; D unresolved. CDR1 and CDR2 from the germline V gene are KGHSH and LQKENI. The ends were cut back, 1 base at V and 2 bases at J, with 6 bases in the middle. The CDR3 contains 15 residues. DNA of the CDR3: TGTGCCAGCTCACCACGCGAAACCTATAATTCACCCCTCCACTTT. Its protein is CASSPRETYNSPLHF.

The rearrangement links TRBV30 to TRBJ1-4; a weak D match, TRBD1 (6 bases). V lost 4 bases and J lost 8, with 17 bases in between. The V gene's germline CDR1 is GTSNPN and CDR2 SVGIG (reference sequence). The length of the CDR3 is 14 residues. The CDR3 sequence is CAWMRDRGGEKLFF. The DNA for the CDR3 is TGTGCCTGGATGAGGGATCGGGGGGGCGAAAAACTGTTTTTT.

This clone was observed a few times. The rearrangement joins TRBV5-6 to TRBJ2-7; D remains ambiguous. V shed 4 bases and J shed 3 bases, with 8 bases lying between them. Germline CDR1 SGHDT, CDR2 YYEEEE. This CDR3 spans 12 amino acids. CDR3 sequence (DNA): TGTGCCAGCAGCACCGGCGGCTACGAGCAGTACTTC. This codes for CASSTGGYEQYF. Together with reference TRBV5-6 and TRBJ2-7, the CDR3 gives the full variable domain: DAGVTQSPTHLIKTRGQQVTLRCSPKSGHDTVSWYQQALGQGPQFIFQYYEEEERQRGNFPDRFSGHQFPNYSSELNVNALLLGDSALYLCASSTGGYEQYFGPGTRLTVT.

V is TRBV7-2 and J is TRBJ2-3; 8 bases agree with TRBD2. The CDR3 has 15 residues. With 8 bases clipped from V and 2 bases from J, the junction kept 9 bases outside the gene matches. Germline lookup yields CDR1 SGHTA and CDR2 FQGNSA. CDR3 in DNA: TGTGCCAGCCGGACTAGCCCAACCCACACAGATACGCAGTATTTT. It codes for CASRTSPTHTDTQYF.

This clone showed up just a few times. The genes are TRBV27 and TRBJ2-1, with 8 bases identical to TRBD1. Trimming at V came to 6 bases and at J to 8 bases, leaving 18 bases not matched to a gene. Germline lookup yields CDR1 MNHEY and CDR2 SMNVEV (reference sequence). CDR3 size: 17 residues. The CDR3: CASSRTGSLLVFDEQFF. CDR3 bases: TGTGCCAGCAGCAGGACAGGGTCTCTATTGGTTTTCGATGAGCAGTTCTTC.

This clone showed up just a few times. V and J are TRBV5-1 and TRBJ2-1; TRBD2 aligns across 12 bases. The CDR3 is 15 residues long. Germline lookup yields CDR1 SGHRS and CDR2 YFSETQ. V gave up 5 bases and J gave up 7 bases; unmatched junction bases: 7. CDR3 region: CASSTSGGTGNEQFF. The DNA for the CDR3 is TGCGCCAGCAGTACTAGCGGGGGGACAGGGAATGAGCAGTTCTTC.

V is TRBV4-3 and J is TRBJ2-2; 11 bases line up with TRBD2. The trim removed 0 bases at V and 2 bases at J, leaving 8 bases unmatched. Germline values: CDR1 LGHNA, CDR2 YSLEER. This CDR3 has 19 residues. CDR3 nucleotides: TGCGCCAGCAGCCAAGATCGGAGTAGCGGGGGGGATAACACCGGGGAGCTGTTTTTT. Amino acid sequence: CASSQDRSSGGDNTGELFF.

The chain links TRBV6-5 to TRBJ1-1; 7 bases align to TRBD1. CDR1 is MNHEY, CDR2 SVGAGI, per germline. The ends lost 9 bases at V and 5 bases at J; junction bases unmatched: 15. The CDR3 consists of 15 residues. The CDR3 reads CASTSQGGRWTEAFF. DNA of the CDR3: TGTGCCAGTACTTCTCAGGGGGGCAGATGGACTGAAGCTTTCTTT.

A few counts support this clone. The rearrangement joins TRBV10-2 to TRBJ1-1; 7 bases match TRBD1. The germline gives CDR1 WSHSY, CDR2 SAAADI. The V segment lost 11 bases and the J segment 5 bases; nucleotides outside the gene matches: 11. CDR3 length: 13 amino acids. As DNA, the CDR3 is TGCGCCCTCATGGAACAGGGGAGGACTGAAGCTTTCTTT. Translation: CALMEQGRTEAFF.